This TCR beta chain was captured by sequencing in a study of shared clonotypes between healthy human individuals. This CDR3 contains 14 residues. The ends lost 6 bases at V and 7 bases at J; junction bases unmatched: 5. Germline CDR1 and CDR2: SGHTA and FQGNSA. Regarding the study as a whole: Clonotype sharing levels among donors were expected to vary with sequencing depth.

Here immunoSEQ multiplex PCR was the method, and the copy in TCRdb shows in-frame clones only, minus some. The sample carries 2 million to 2.5 million clones, around 96% recorded once. Terminally differentiated effector memory CD45RA+ cells were left out of the naive CD8 fraction, which was CD45RO-negative and positively selected for CCR7. This clone was recorded only once. As yet, its antigen is unknown. The sample consisted of naive CD8+ T cells sorted from blood. The chain uses TRBV7-2 and TRBJ1-4, with 10 nucleotides matching TRBD1. The sequence was collected from a man aged 18 to 30 in good health. CDR3: CASSLGQGVEKLFF. The CDR3 nucleotides are TGTGCCAGCAGTCTCGGACAGGGGGTTGAAAAACTGTTTTTT.